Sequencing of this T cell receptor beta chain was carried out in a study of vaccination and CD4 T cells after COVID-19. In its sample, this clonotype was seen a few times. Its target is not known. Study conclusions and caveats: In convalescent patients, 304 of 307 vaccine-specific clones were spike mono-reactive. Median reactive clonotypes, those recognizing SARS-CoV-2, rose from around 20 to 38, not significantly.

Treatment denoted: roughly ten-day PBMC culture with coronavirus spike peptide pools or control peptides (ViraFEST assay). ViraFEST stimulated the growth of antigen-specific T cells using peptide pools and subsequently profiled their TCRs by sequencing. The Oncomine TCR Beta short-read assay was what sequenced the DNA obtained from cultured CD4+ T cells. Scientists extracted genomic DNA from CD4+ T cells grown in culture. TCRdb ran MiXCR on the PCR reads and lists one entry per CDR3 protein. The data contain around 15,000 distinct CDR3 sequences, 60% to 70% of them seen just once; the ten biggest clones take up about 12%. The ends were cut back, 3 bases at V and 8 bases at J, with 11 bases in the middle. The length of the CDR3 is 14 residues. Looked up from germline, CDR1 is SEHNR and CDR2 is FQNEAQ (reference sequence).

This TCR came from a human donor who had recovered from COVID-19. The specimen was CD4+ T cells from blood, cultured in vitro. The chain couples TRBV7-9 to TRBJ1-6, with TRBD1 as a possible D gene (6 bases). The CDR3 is CASSLEGGYSPLHF. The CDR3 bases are TGTGCCAGCAGCTTGGAGGGGGGGTATTCACCCCTCCACTTT.